This T cell receptor (beta chain) was captured in a study of OX40 agonist ivuxolimab in advanced cancers. Overall study: Patient treatment consisted of intravenous ivuxolimab administration every 2 weeks at 0.01 to 10 mg/kg.

Profiled with immunoSEQ multiplex PCR; TCRdb holds only in-frame clones, not every one. Here the sample spans 65,000 to 85,000 clones, around 88% being singletons. This CDR3 has 16 amino acids. V lost 5 bases and J lost 4; bases outside the gene matches: 8. The V gene's germline CDR1 is MNHEY and CDR2 SMNVEV (reference sequence). Worth noting for this clone: What it recognizes is unknown.

Study-wide findings and caveats: Clonal expansion from baseline to week 6 occurred in both CD4+ and CD8+ T cells. Fewer expanded clones were found on average in CD4+ than in CD8+ T cells. Among some nonresponders, normalized T-cell clonal expansion was also low.

The sequenced sample was CD4+ or CD8+ T cells sorted from blood, obtained in a trial of the OX40 agonist ivuxolimab. This receptor was taken from an adult with an advanced solid tumor such as melanoma, head and neck, liver or kidney cancer. This sequence joins TRBV27 and TRBJ2-1, with 10 bases lining up with TRBD2. CDR3 sequence (DNA): TGTGCCAGCAGTCCCGGACTAGCGGTGATTTACAATGAGCAGTTCTTC. Its translation is CASSPGLAVIYNEQFF.